This entry lists 10 T cell receptor beta chains sequenced from one sample in a study of blood T cell repertoires in COVID-19. The protocol was immunoSEQ multiplex PCR, while the TCRdb copy is restricted to in-frame clones and leaves out a portion. The profile shows roughly 150,000 clones, approximately 80% of them singletons. Sequencing was carried out using peripheral blood. The receptors come from a woman aged 45-59 years with acute or convalescent COVID-19.

V is TRBV4-3 and J is TRBJ1-1, with 8 bases that match TRBD1. The germline gives CDR1 LGHNA, CDR2 YSLEER. The ends lost 0 bases at V and 10 bases at J; junction bases unmatched: 1. The CDR3 contains 12 residues. CDR3 in DNA: TGCGCCAGCAGCCAAGAAACAGGGGGAGCTTTCTTT. Its protein is CASSQETGGAFF.

The chain couples TRBV6-5 to TRBJ1-2; maybe TRBD1 (5 bases). Germline V CDR1 and CDR2: MNHEY, SVGAGI. The CDR3 contains 14 residues. V was pared by 8 bases and J by 3 bases, with 16 bases between. Here the CDR3 reads CASLQWAGHYGYTF. CDR3 in DNA: TGTGCCAGCCTCCAATGGGCAGGGCACTATGGCTACACCTTC.

The CDR3 region has the DNA TGTGCCAGCAGCCCGGGACAGGGGGTCTACAATGAGCAGTTCTTC. This gives the protein CASSPGQGVYNEQFF. The V call is TRBV7-3, the J call TRBJ2-1; TRBD1 matches 11 bases. The CDR3 length is 15 residues. V lost 5 bases, J lost 3 bases, and 3 bases stayed unmatched. Per germline, CDR1 SGHTA and CDR2 FQGTGA.

This sequence joins TRBV19 and TRBJ1-2; no firm D call. There are 9 residues in the CDR3. Trimming left V 5 bases short and J 8 bases short, with 3 bases between. Germline lookup yields CDR1 LNHDA and CDR2 SQIVND (reference sequence). In nucleotides, the CDR3 is TGTGCCAGTAGTGGCGGCTACACCTTC. The encoded protein is CASSGGYTF.

The chain employs TRBV29-1 and TRBJ1-4; tentative D call: TRBD1 (5 bases). Germline V lookup: CDR1 SQVTM, CDR2 ANQGSEA. The CDR3 contains 14 residues. The V gene lost 7 bases and the J gene lost 7 bases, with 19 bases spanning the gap. The CDR3 spells CSAGVGGAREKLFF. For the CDR3, the DNA is TGCAGCGCTGGAGTGGGAGGGGCGCGTGAAAAACTGTTTTTT.

This clone was counted once. V usage is TRBV10-3 and J usage is TRBJ2-2, with 8 bases fitting TRBD2. This CDR3 contains 15 residues. The germline gives CDR1 ENHRY, CDR2 SYGVKD. V was clipped by 2 bases and J by 7 bases; unmatched bases: 6. The CDR3 region is CAISEGGGHSGELFF. The CDR3 DNA follows: TGTGCCATCAGTGAGGGCGGGGGGCACAGCGGGGAGCTGTTTTTT.

The chain has TRBV19 and TRBJ1-1; D is unclear. The germline gives CDR1 LNHDA, CDR2 SQIVND (reference sequence). This CDR3 is built from 12 residues. The V end was cut by 5 bases, the J end by 4 bases, with 8 bases between. CDR3 sequence (DNA): TGTGCCAGTAGTGGCGGCAGCACTGAAGCTTTCTTT. It yields the protein CASSGGSTEAFF.

The V call is TRBV7-3, the J call TRBJ2-1; 9 nucleotides line up with TRBD2. The CDR3 consists of 15 residues. V was clipped by 1 base and J by 9 bases; unmatched bases: 7. CDR1 and CDR2 from the germline V gene are SGHTA and FQGTGA. This CDR3 reads CASSLIAGDFSEQFF. The CDR3 DNA reads TGTGCCAGCAGCTTAATAGCGGGGGATTTCAGTGAGCAGTTCTTC.

The chain is built from TRBV7-6 and TRBJ2-1, with a possible D match to TRBD2 (6 bases). The CDR3 sequence is 14 residues long. Germline assignment: CDR1 SGHVS and CDR2 FNYEAQ. V lost 0 bases to trimming and J lost 4 bases, with 7 bases between them. The CDR3 spells CASSLAGRYNEQFF. CDR3 DNA sequence: TGTGCCAGCAGCTTAGCTGGGAGGTACAATGAGCAGTTCTTC.

The V and J genes are TRBV5-1 and TRBJ2-5; D possibly corresponds to TRBD2 (6 bases). Deletions cut 3 bases from V and 0 bases from J, with 15 bases between. There are 16 residues in the CDR3. CDR1 and CDR2 (germline): SGHRS, YFSETQ. This chain's CDR3 is CASSSRGLGYQETQYF. For the CDR3, the DNA is TGCGCCAGCAGCTCAAGGGGACTGGGGTACCAAGAGACCCAGTACTTC.